This T cell receptor (beta chain) was sequenced for a study of blood T cell repertoires in COVID-19. Data came from immunoSEQ multiplex PCR; TCRdb stores just in-frame clones and leaves some out. The repertoire holds about 280,000 clones, with approximately 90% as singletons. CDR3 size: 16 residues. Germline values: CDR1 SGHAT, CDR2 FQNNGV. V lost 0 bases and J 2 bases, leaving 12 bases between the germline ends. The receptor was derived from a woman aged 50 to 60 who had recovered from COVID-19. The chain recombines TRBV11-2 with TRBJ2-3, with unresolved D. The specimen was peripheral blood. In nucleotides, the CDR3 is TGTGCCAGCAGCTTAGAGGGCCGGCCTGTCACAGATACGCAGTATTTT. This translates into CASSLEGRPVTDTQYF.